This T cell receptor (beta chain) was sequenced during a study of shared clonotypes between healthy human individuals. Across the whole study: Each donor's CD8 memory used one plate, CD8 naive two, each CD4 subset three. Findings and caveats of the study: The sharing of about 5% of naive CD4 clonotypes was seen across a handful of donors.

Per germline, CDR1 KGHSH and CDR2 LQKENI. The CDR3 sequence is 13 residues long. Trimming removed 4 bases at V and 3 bases at J, with 7 bases between. Regarding this clone: As yet, its antigen is unknown.

Assay used: immunoSEQ multiplex PCR; TCRdb lists only in-frame clones, some missing. This table holds millions of clones, just over 90% found once. This rearrangement joins TRBV18 to TRBJ1-5; D remains unclear. The material sequenced was naive CD4+ T cells sorted from blood. Subset noted: CD45RA+ positively selected. The source of this sequence is a man younger than 35 in good health. CDR3 residues: CASSQGPNQPQHF. In DNA form, the CDR3 reads TGTGCCAGCTCACAGGGTCCCAATCAGCCCCAGCATTTT.